The source of this TCR beta chain is a study of CD8+ T cells in alopecia areata (dated by TCRdb to 2017 to 2018). Context from the whole study: The study used high-throughput TCRbeta sequencing to examine T cell clonal expansion in alopecia areata, in both the C3H/HeJ mouse model and human patients. In humans, TCRbeta sequencing was performed on scalp tissue and on sorted CD4+ and CD8+ peripheral blood T cells from healthy controls and from patients with patchy or totalis/universalis alopecia areata. TCRbeta CDR3 regions were amplified by immunoSEQ multiplex PCR using 35 Vbeta forward and 13 Jbeta reverse primers. RNA came from the PAXgene miRNA kit for fixed scalp, the miRNeasy kit for PBMCs, and the RNeasy kit for mouse skin. Scalp clonality was compared among normal scalp (n=4), patchy alopecia areata scalp (n=8), and alopecia totalis/universalis scalp (n=8).

Note on this clone: There is no known antigen for this receptor. Base qualities are not at hand, and no much larger clone is one base apart.

Summary of the overall study and its limitations: Compared with normal scalp, lesional scalp had higher clonality and more expanded CD8+ clones, particularly in alopecia totalis/universalis, a pattern that suggests antigenic drive. TCR sequences shared between patients were less clear than in mice, possibly partly because of HLA diversity in the patient population. Unlike mouse skin, which is dominated by gammadelta T cells, normal human skin has resident alphabeta T cells that are also sequenced, and this complicates analysis of the scalp TCR repertoire.

After PBMCs were isolated by density centrifugation and stained for CD3, CD4 and CD8, a FACSAria was used to sort CD4+ and CD8+ T cells. Scalp biopsies and blood samples were obtained from unaffected controls. The library was produced with the immunoSEQ multiplex PCR assay. To provide template for TCR sequencing, every sample had RNA extracted and reverse transcribed into cDNA. SuperScript III was used for first-strand cDNA synthesis, primed with a 2:1 mix of oligo-dT and random hexamers. A synthetic immune receptor repertoire was used to assess amplification bias, and residual bias was removed computationally. The original pipeline was this. Raw reads were preprocessed to remove errors, and CDR3 was defined by IMGT conventions from the conserved cysteine to phenylalanine. To get clonality, Shannon entropy was normalized by log2 of the number of productive unique TCRs and the result was subtracted from 1. CD4 or CD8 identity of scalp clones was inferred by cross-referencing scalp TCRbeta sequences with sorted blood CD4 and CD8 repertoires. TCRdb provides this immuneACCESS table in a form limited to in-frame rearrangements. Some clones are lacking; in checked studies, under half of them reflect an unresolved V gene, and why the rest are absent is not known. V, J and clone size reflect that table, while D and trimming were determined from the DNA. The sample profile shows some 100,000 clones; over 60% of them were found once. Roughly 3.1% of the sample belongs to the ten largest clones.

Sequencing used CD4+ T cells sorted from blood. The TCR was taken from a human donor in good health.

The CDR3 here reads CASSEVGVLGYGYTF. The nucleotide sequence is given as TGTGCCAGCAGTGAAGTGGGGGTCCTGGGCTATGGCTACACCTTC. This sequence uses TRBV6-1 and TRBJ1-2, and TRBD1 may be the D gene, going by 5 matching bases. The CDR3 contains 15 residues, cysteine and phenylalanine counted. Here the CDR3 DNA is all that survives: 45 bases in frame from base 1. V gives up 1 base and J gives up 4 bases, and the segment between their germline ends measures 13 bases. The germline V gene yields MNHNS for CDR1 and SASEGT for CDR2.